The 10 T cell receptor beta chains presented below share a single source sample, sequenced in a study of cytomegalovirus exposure and HLA in healthy donors. Amplification used 60 Vbeta primers and 13 Jbeta primers. TCRdb keeps only in-frame clones here, not all; method: immunoSEQ multiplex PCR. The table includes about 54,000 clones, 82% detected once. The sample was PBMCs. The receptors stem from a woman between 18 and 30 years old in good health and CMV-seronegative.

CDR3 protein: CASSLTVRNTIYF. DNA for the CDR3: TGTGCCAGCAGTTTGACAGTGCGGAACACCATATATTTT. This chain uses TRBV6-5 with TRBJ1-3; the D gene is possibly TRBD1 (5 bases). The CDR3 length is 13 residues. Germline-derived CDR1 and CDR2 are MNHEY and SVGAGI. V lost 4 bases to trimming and J lost 7 bases, with 11 bases between them.

In this sample, this clone turned up once. This chain uses TRBV10-3 with TRBJ1-1; no clear D gene. Deletions cut 3 bases from V and 1 base from J, with 15 bases between. This CDR3 is 16 amino acids long. CDR1 is ENHRY, CDR2 SYGVKD, per germline. The CDR3 bases are TGTGCCATCAGTGAAAGGTTGGAGGGATCGAACACTGAAGCTTTCTTT. Translation: CAISERLEGSNTEAFF.

In its sample, this clone was seen once. V and J are TRBV7-9 and TRBJ2-1; D gene ambiguous. This CDR3 is built from 11 residues. Trimming removed 8 bases at V and 2 bases at J, with 4 bases between. CDR1 and CDR2 from the germline V gene are SEHNR and FQNEAQ (reference sequence). The CDR3 region has the DNA TGTGCCAGCGGGCCCTACAATGAGCAGTTCTTC. Its translation is CASGPYNEQFF.

This clone is a singleton in its sample. The J gene is TRBJ2-1, the V gene TRBV7-3, with 7 bases matching TRBD2. CDR1 SGHTA and CDR2 FQGTGA come from the germline V gene. Trimming removed 5 bases from V and 4 bases from J; junction bases left unmatched: 8. The CDR3 is made up of 15 amino acids. The chain's CDR3 is CASSRLGGGYNEQFF. DNA for the CDR3: TGTGCCAGCAGCCGCCTAGGCGGGGGTTACAATGAGCAGTTCTTC.

The V call is TRBV6-5, the J call TRBJ2-7, with 7 bases aligning to TRBD1. This CDR3 is 13 amino acids long. Germline V gene lookup returns CDR1 MNHEY and CDR2 SVGAGI. V lost 6 bases and J lost 6; bases outside the gene matches: 8. Written as DNA, the CDR3 is TGTGCCAGCAGCCTGACAGGGTACAGCGAGCAGTACTTC. It is translated as CASSLTGYSEQYF.

The chain links TRBV4-1 to TRBJ1-5; TRBD1 matches 7 bases. Germline V lookup: CDR1 MGHRA, CDR2 YSYEKL. Trimming at V came to 2 bases and at J to 4 bases, leaving 5 bases not matched to a gene. There are 15 residues in the CDR3. The DNA for the CDR3 is TGCGCCAGCAGCCAACTGGGACAGATTAATCAGCCCCAGCATTTT. It yields the protein CASSQLGQINQPQHF.

The chain recombines TRBV10-2 with TRBJ2-7, with 8 bases that match TRBD1. Losses at the gene ends were 6 bases for V and 7 bases for J; bases not matched to a gene: 14. The CDR3 runs to 15 residues. The germline CDR1 and CDR2 sequences are WSHSY and SAAADI. The DNA of the CDR3 is TGCGCCAGCAGGAGGGGGACAGGTCCTAAAGGGGAGCAGTACTTC. Translation gives CASRRGTGPKGEQYF.

The chain carries TRBV4-1 and TRBJ2-1; possibly TRBD1 for D (5 bases). The germline gives CDR1 MGHRA, CDR2 YSYEKL. CDR3 size: 15 residues. Trimming shortened V by 3 bases and J by 3 bases, and 12 bases separated the two germline ends. DNA for the CDR3: TGCGCCAGCAGCCAGGGGCAGGGTGGCTACAATGAGCAGTTCTTC. As protein: CASSQGQGGYNEQFF.

The chain joins TRBV14 to TRBJ1-5, with TRBD1 matching 9 bases. Losses at the gene ends were 0 bases for V and 3 bases for J; bases not matched to a gene: 6. The CDR3 is 17 residues long. CDR1 and CDR2 (germline): SGHDN, FVKESK. The chain's CDR3 is CASSQDRTGALNQPQHF. CDR3 bases: TGTGCCAGCAGCCAAGATAGGACAGGGGCCCTCAATCAGCCCCAGCATTTT.

This clone was detected only once. The chain combines TRBV28 with TRBJ2-3; 8 bases match TRBD1. The CDR3 spans 16 residues. The germline CDR1 and CDR2 sequences are MDHEN and SYDVKM. With 2 bases clipped from V and 2 bases from J, the junction kept 6 bases outside the gene matches. The DNA of the CDR3 is TGTGCCAGCAGTTTAAGACCGGGACAGGTCACAGATACGCAGTATTTT. Translating gives CASSLRPGQVTDTQYF.